What follows describes a single TCR beta chain. Its target is not known. Data came from immunoSEQ multiplex PCR; TCRdb stores just in-frame clones and leaves some out. The profile shows nearly 70,000 clones, about 93% of them singletons. This sample is part of a study of T cell clonotyping in hematopoietic cell transplantation. Overall study findings and caveats: Graft donor and pretransplant recipient Inverse Simpson Index values predicted broader posttransplant TCR diversity. Without cell sorting, CD4 versus CD8 contributions remain unresolved. Few recipient clonotypes overlapped donors; over 95% were de novo at given depth.

CDR3 length equals 15 residues. The germline CDR1 and CDR2 sequences are SGDLS and YYNGEE. The ends were cut back, 0 bases at V and 0 bases at J, with 7 bases in the middle. The sample was peripheral blood mononuclear cells. The sequence was obtained from a man in his forties or fifties in good health. Some clones in this sample may be carry-over from other donors' samples. The chain joins TRBV9 to TRBJ2-1; D uncertain. The CDR3 sequence: CASSVGTFSYNEQFF. The CDR3 DNA reads TGTGCCAGCAGCGTAGGCACTTTCTCCTACAATGAGCAGTTCTTC.